The 9 T cell receptor beta chains below all came from one sample that was sequenced in a study of cytomegalovirus exposure and HLA in healthy donors. Profiled with immunoSEQ multiplex PCR; TCRdb holds only in-frame clones, not every one. The sample includes 100,000 to 150,000 clones, approximately 94% seen only once; the top ten take around 1.3%. The source material was PBMCs. All receptors derive from a woman between 18 and 30 years old in good health and CMV-seronegative.

The chain employs TRBV18 and TRBJ1-1; tentatively, D is TRBD1 (5 bases). The CDR3 is 18 amino acids. Trimming cost V 3 bases and J 0 bases, with 20 bases left between them. Germline V gene data show CDR1 as KGHSH and CDR2 as LQKENI. The CDR3 protein is CASSPPGGRASMNTEAFF. The CDR3 DNA follows: TGTGCCAGCTCACCGCCGGGTGGCAGGGCTAGTATGAACACTGAAGCTTTCTTT.

This rearrangement joins TRBV2 to TRBJ2-7; D is possibly TRBD2 (5 bases). Trimming pared 7 bases from V and 2 bases from J, leaving 15 bases between. CDR3 length: 14 amino acids. Germline V CDR1 and CDR2: SNHLY, FYNNEI. CDR3 in DNA: TGTGCCAGCATCCGGGGAACAATGACCTACGAGCAGTACTTC. Protein: CASIRGTMTYEQYF. The complete variable domain, with remaining parts taken from reference TRBV2 and TRBJ2-7, reads EPEVTQTPSHQVTQMGQEVILRCVPISNHLYFYWYRQILGQKVEFLVSFYNNEISEKSEIFDDQFSVERPDGSNFTLKIRSTKLEDSAMYFCASIRGTMTYEQYFGPGTRLTVT.

The CDR3 nucleotides are TGTGCCAGCAGCACTTGGACAGACGCTGAAGCTTTCTTT. This translates into CASSTWTDAEAFF. The chain combines TRBV7-6 with TRBJ1-1, with D possibly TRBD1 on 6 matching bases. The CDR3 sequence is 13 residues long. Deletions cut 5 bases from V and 6 bases from J, with 13 bases between. Per germline, CDR1 SGHVS and CDR2 FNYEAQ.

V usage is TRBV5-4 and J usage is TRBJ2-1; TRBD2 agrees at 10 bases. The CDR3 covers 17 residues. Germline CDR1 SGHNT, CDR2 YYREEE (reference sequence). With 4 bases clipped from V and 3 bases from J, the junction kept 10 bases outside the gene matches. The CDR3 is CASSVVAGGRLYNEQFF. CDR3 coding DNA: TGTGCCAGCAGCGTCGTAGCGGGGGGTAGACTCTACAATGAGCAGTTCTTC.

The chain carries TRBV5-1 and TRBJ2-1; 11 bases match TRBD2. V shed 4 bases, J shed 0 bases, and the junction held 9 bases outside the gene matches. The CDR3 spans 18 residues. Germline V gene sequence: CDR1 SGHRS, CDR2 YFSETQ. The CDR3 DNA follows: TGCGCCAGCAGCGAAATAGCGGGGGGGCAGAGCTCCTACAATGAGCAGTTCTTC. Its translation: CASSEIAGGQSSYNEQFF. The full variable domain, in which reference TRBV5-1 and TRBJ2-1 provide the parts outside the CDR3, is KAGVTQTPRYLIKTRGQQVTLSCSPISGHRSVSWYQQTPGQGLQFLFEYFSETQRNKGNFPGRFSGRQFSNSRSEMNVSTLELGDSALYLCASSEIAGGQSSYNEQFFGPGTRLTVL.

The chain has TRBV6-4 and TRBJ1-6, with D possibly being TRBD1 (5 bases). Germline CDR1 MRHNA, CDR2 SNTAGT. The V gene lost 3 bases and the J gene lost 8 bases, with 11 bases spanning the gap. CDR3 length equals 14 residues. The CDR3 DNA reads as TGTGCCAGCAGTGAAGGGCAGGGTTATTCACCCCTCCACTTT. It translates to CASSEGQGYSPLHF.

The chain combines TRBV28 with TRBJ2-2; 9 bases align to TRBD2. This CDR3 region has 16 residues. The junction had 3 bases not matched to a gene; V was cut back by 4 bases and J by 0 bases. CDR1 is MDHEN, CDR2 SYDVKM, per germline. CDR3 residues: CASSSGLAPNTGELFF. Here the CDR3 DNA reads TGTGCCAGCAGTTCCGGACTAGCGCCGAACACCGGGGAGCTGTTTTTT.

The table lists this clone with a count of one. The chain links TRBV6-1 to TRBJ2-7, with 7 bases lining up with TRBD1. CDR1 and CDR2 (germline): MNHNS, SASEGT. V lost 2 bases to trimming and J lost 5 bases; unmatched junction nucleotides: 12. This CDR3 spans 16 amino acids. The CDR3 sequence is CASSERDRVPTHEQYF. In nucleotides, the CDR3 is TGTGCCAGCAGTGAACGAGACAGGGTGCCTACCCACGAGCAGTACTTC.

V and J are TRBV5-1 and TRBJ2-5, with 9 bases lining up with TRBD1. After removal of 4 bases from V and 5 bases from J, the junction contained 9 bases not matched to a gene. CDR1 is SGHRS, CDR2 YFSETQ, per germline. The CDR3 spans 15 residues. The CDR3 DNA reads as TGCGCCAGCAGCACCGGACAGGGGCAGGGCGAGACCCAGTACTTC. Residues: CASSTGQGQGETQYF.